A selection of T cell receptor beta chains follows, all from one sample in a study of blood T cells in healthy people across ages. TCRdb reprocessed the 5' RACE reads via MiXCR and lists one record per CDR3 protein. The sample consists of about 400,000 distinct CDR3 sequences, 52% of them appearing once. The sequenced sample consisted of blood. The receptors derive from a man aged 60-69 years in good health. CDR3s include the opening cysteine and the closing phenylalanine or tryptophan. Each record gives: D gene, V gene, J gene, CDR3 length, clone size, CDR3 protein, CDR3 DNA. D genes are given only for firm matches. Not all rows give a size; the values are once, few, many and, for expanded clones, a class.

d_call: NA; v_call: TRBV5-6; j_call: TRBJ1-1; cdr3_length: 13; clone_size: NA; cdr3_aa: CASSPRVGTEAFF; cdr3_nt: TGTGCCAGCAGCCCCCGGGTGGGCACTGAAGCTTTCTTT
d_call: NA; v_call: TRBV7-2; j_call: TRBJ2-1; cdr3_length: 16; clone_size: NA; cdr3_aa: CASSLGQRVVDNEQFF; cdr3_nt: TGTGCCAGCAGCTTAGGTCAGAGGGTGGTCGACAATGAGCAGTTCTTC
d_call: NA; v_call: TRBV6-1; j_call: TRBJ2-1; cdr3_length: 12; clone_size: NA; cdr3_aa: CAVGRSWNEQFF; cdr3_nt: TGTGCCGTAGGCAGATCTTGGAATGAGCAGTTCTTC
d_call: NA; v_call: TRBV20-1; j_call: TRBJ2-5; cdr3_length: 14; clone_size: NA; cdr3_aa: CSAREGGLSHEQYF; cdr3_nt: TGCAGTGCCCGAGAGGGGGGCCTCAGTCATGAGCAGTACTTC
d_call: NA; v_call: TRBV4-1; j_call: TRBJ2-6; cdr3_length: 18; clone_size: NA; cdr3_aa: CASSQDGGGSSGANVLTF; cdr3_nt: TGCGCCAGCAGCCAAGATGGGGGTGGAAGCTCTGGGGCCAACGTCCTGACTTTC
d_call: TRBD1; v_call: TRBV4-1; j_call: TRBJ2-5; cdr3_length: 15; clone_size: NA; cdr3_aa: CASSLRTGEKETQYF; cdr3_nt: TGCGCCAGCAGCCTAAGGACAGGGGAGAAAGAGACCCAGTACTTC
d_call: NA; v_call: TRBV7-2; j_call: TRBJ1-6; cdr3_length: 14; clone_size: NA; cdr3_aa: CASSPDRGGSPLHF; cdr3_nt: TGTGCCAGCAGCCCCGACAGAGGGGGTTCACCCCTCCACTTT
d_call: NA; v_call: TRBV9; j_call: TRBJ1-2; cdr3_length: 14; clone_size: NA; cdr3_aa: CASSRGDGPRGYTF; cdr3_nt: TGTGCCAGCAGCAGGGGGGATGGCCCTCGTGGCTACACCTTC
d_call: NA; v_call: TRBV7-3; j_call: TRBJ2-7; cdr3_length: 14; clone_size: NA; cdr3_aa: CASSLGRGKDEQYF; cdr3_nt: TGTGCCAGCAGCTTAGGGCGGGGTAAGGACGAGCAGTACTTC
d_call: NA; v_call: TRBV7-2; j_call: TRBJ2-1; cdr3_length: 13; clone_size: NA; cdr3_aa: CASSLSMNNEQFF; cdr3_nt: TGTGCCAGCAGCTTATCAATGAACAATGAGCAGTTCTTC
d_call: NA; v_call: TRBV18; j_call: TRBJ1-5; cdr3_length: 13; clone_size: few; cdr3_aa: CASSPASNQPQHF; cdr3_nt: TGTGCCAGCTCACCGGCAAGCAATCAGCCCCAGCATTTT
d_call: NA; v_call: TRBV3-1; j_call: TRBJ2-5; cdr3_length: 17; clone_size: NA; cdr3_aa: CASSQPGQGLTQETQYF; cdr3_nt: TGTGCCAGCAGTCAACCGGGGCAGGGGCTAACTCAAGAGACCCAGTACTTC
d_call: TRBD2; v_call: TRBV5-1; j_call: TRBJ2-1; cdr3_length: 14; clone_size: once; cdr3_aa: CASGSGGNYNEQFF; cdr3_nt: TGCGCCAGCGGCAGCGGGGGCAACTACAATGAGCAGTTCTTC
d_call: NA; v_call: TRBV3-1; j_call: TRBJ2-1; cdr3_length: 16; clone_size: NA; cdr3_aa: CASSDPGVSSYNEQFF; cdr3_nt: TGTGCCAGCAGCGATCCGGGTGTGAGCTCCTACAATGAGCAGTTCTTC
d_call: TRBD1; v_call: TRBV7-2; j_call: TRBJ2-7; cdr3_length: 16; clone_size: NA; cdr3_aa: CASSHKGTGGSYEQYF; cdr3_nt: TGTGCCAGCAGTCACAAGGGGACAGGGGGATCCTACGAGCAGTACTTC
d_call: NA; v_call: TRBV28; j_call: TRBJ1-2; cdr3_length: 11; clone_size: NA; cdr3_aa: CASSYRDGYTF; cdr3_nt: TGTGCCAGCAGTTACAGGGATGGCTACACCTTC
d_call: NA; v_call: TRBV7-9; j_call: TRBJ2-1; cdr3_length: 14; clone_size: few; cdr3_aa: CASSLAGTHNEQFF; cdr3_nt: TGTGCCAGCAGCTTAGCAGGGACACACAATGAGCAGTTCTTC
d_call: NA; v_call: TRBV5-6; j_call: TRBJ2-5; cdr3_length: 18; clone_size: NA; cdr3_aa: CASSPGGRPPKHQETQYF; cdr3_nt: TGTGCCAGCAGCCCCGGAGGCAGGCCTCCTAAACATCAAGAGACCCAGTACTTC
d_call: NA; v_call: TRBV3-1; j_call: TRBJ1-2; cdr3_length: 12; clone_size: NA; cdr3_aa: CASSQGLDGYTF; cdr3_nt: TGTGCCAGCAGCCAGGGGCTAGATGGCTACACCTTC
d_call: NA; v_call: TRBV15; j_call: TRBJ2-3; cdr3_length: 11; clone_size: NA; cdr3_aa: CATSTVDTQYF; cdr3_nt: TGTGCCACCAGCACGGTAGATACGCAGTATTTT
d_call: NA; v_call: TRBV2; j_call: TRBJ1-1; cdr3_length: 13; clone_size: NA; cdr3_aa: CASSAPGNTEAFF; cdr3_nt: TGTGCCAGCAGTGCCCCAGGGAACACTGAAGCTTTCTTT
d_call: NA; v_call: TRBV7-8; j_call: TRBJ1-2; cdr3_length: 12; clone_size: NA; cdr3_aa: CASSQFLHGYTF; cdr3_nt: TGTGCCAGCAGCCAGTTCCTTCATGGCTACACCTTC
d_call: TRBD2; v_call: TRBV6-2/TRBV6-3; j_call: TRBJ2-7; cdr3_length: 14; clone_size: few; cdr3_aa: CASSSSGAPYEQYF; cdr3_nt: TGTGCCAGCAGTAGTAGCGGGGCGCCCTACGAGCAGTACTTC